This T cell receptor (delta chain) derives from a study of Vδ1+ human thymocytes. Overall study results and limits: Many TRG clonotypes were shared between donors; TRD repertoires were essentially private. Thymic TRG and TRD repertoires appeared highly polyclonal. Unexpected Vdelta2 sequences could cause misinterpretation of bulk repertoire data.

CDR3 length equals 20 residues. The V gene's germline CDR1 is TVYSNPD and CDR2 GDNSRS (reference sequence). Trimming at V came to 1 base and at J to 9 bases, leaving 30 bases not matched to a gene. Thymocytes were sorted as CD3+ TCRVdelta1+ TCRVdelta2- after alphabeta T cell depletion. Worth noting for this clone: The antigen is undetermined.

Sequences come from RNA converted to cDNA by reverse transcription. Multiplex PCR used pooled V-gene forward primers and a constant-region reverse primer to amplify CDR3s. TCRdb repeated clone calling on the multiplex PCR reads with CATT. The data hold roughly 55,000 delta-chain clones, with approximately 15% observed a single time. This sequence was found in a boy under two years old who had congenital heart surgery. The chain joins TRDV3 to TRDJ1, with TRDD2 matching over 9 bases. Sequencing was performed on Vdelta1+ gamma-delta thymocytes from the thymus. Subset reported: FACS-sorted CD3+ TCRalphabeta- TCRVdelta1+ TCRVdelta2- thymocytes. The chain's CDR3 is CAFTNPLPTGKRGSKRELIF. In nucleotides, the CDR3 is TGTGCCTTTACTAATCCCCTTCCTACGGGTAAGAGGGGATCCAAACGGGAACTCATCTTT.